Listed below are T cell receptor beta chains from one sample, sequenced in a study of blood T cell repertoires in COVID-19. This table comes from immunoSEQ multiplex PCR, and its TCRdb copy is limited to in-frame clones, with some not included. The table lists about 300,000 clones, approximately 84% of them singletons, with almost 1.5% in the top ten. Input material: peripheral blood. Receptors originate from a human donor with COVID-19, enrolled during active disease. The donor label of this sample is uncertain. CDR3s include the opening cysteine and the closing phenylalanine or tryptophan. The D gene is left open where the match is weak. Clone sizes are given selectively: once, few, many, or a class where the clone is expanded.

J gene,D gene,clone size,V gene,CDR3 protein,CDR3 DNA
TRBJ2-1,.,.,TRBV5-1,CASSSIQGMGNEQFF,TGCGCCAGCAGCTCAATTCAGGGCATGGGCAATGAGCAGTTCTTC
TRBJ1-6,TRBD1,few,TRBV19,CASGGTANSPLHF,TGTGCCAGTGGGGGGACAGCTAATTCACCCCTCCACTTT
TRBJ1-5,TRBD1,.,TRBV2,CASTPVGTGVQPQHF,TGTGCCAGCACTCCGGTTGGGACAGGGGTTCAGCCCCAGCATTTT
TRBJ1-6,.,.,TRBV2,CASREDGSSYNSPLHF,TGTGCCAGCAGAGAGGACGGGAGCTCCTATAATTCACCCCTCCACTTT
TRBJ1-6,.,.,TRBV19,CASSIGGQGDSPLHF,TGTGCCAGTAGTATTGGCGGTCAAGGGGATTCACCCCTCCACTTT
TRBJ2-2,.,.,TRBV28,CASSFGGPGELFF,TGTGCCAGCAGTTTCGGCGGGCCCGGGGAGCTGTTTTTT
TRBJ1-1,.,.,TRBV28,CASTTPRQGTEAFF,TGTGCCAGCACCACACCTAGGCAAGGCACTGAAGCTTTCTTT
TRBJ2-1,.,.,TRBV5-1,CASTPGDPVNEQFF,TGCGCCAGCACCCCGGGGGACCCGGTCAATGAGCAGTTCTTC
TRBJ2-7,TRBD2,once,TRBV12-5,CASGLVLSGRAHEQYF,TGTGCTAGTGGTTTGGTACTCTCCGGGAGGGCCCACGAGCAGTACTTC
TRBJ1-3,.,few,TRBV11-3,CASSGRGSGNTIYF,TGTGCCAGTTCGGGCAGGGGCTCTGGAAACACCATATATTTT
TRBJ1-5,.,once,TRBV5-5,CASSPSLSYNQPQHF,TGTGCCAGCAGCCCCTCCTTATCGTACAATCAGCCCCAGCATTTT
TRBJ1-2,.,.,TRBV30,CAWSADSNSGGYTF,TGTGCCTGGAGTGCAGACAGTAATTCAGGCGGCTACACCTTC
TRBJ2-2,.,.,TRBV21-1,CASSKGNGRAFGAGELFF,TGTGCCAGCAGCAAAGGGAACGGGAGGGCCTTCGGGGCCGGGGAGCTGTTTTTT
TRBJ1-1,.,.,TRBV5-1,CASSLGPGPGNTEAFF,TGCGCCAGCAGCTTGGGTCCAGGTCCCGGGAACACTGAAGCTTTCTTT
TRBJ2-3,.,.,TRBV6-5,CASSILVGTDTQYF,TGTGCCAGCAGTATCCTCGTAGGCACAGATACGCAGTATTTT
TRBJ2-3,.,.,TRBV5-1,CASHRPGGVDTDTQYF,TGCGCCAGCCACCGACCTGGGGGCGTTGATACAGATACGCAGTATTTT
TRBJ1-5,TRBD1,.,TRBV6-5,CASRDREGQPQHF,TGTGCCAGCAGGGACAGGGAGGGTCAGCCCCAGCATTTT
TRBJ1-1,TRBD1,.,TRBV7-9,CASSARQGAEAFF,TGTGCCAGCAGCGCCCGACAGGGAGCTGAAGCTTTCTTT
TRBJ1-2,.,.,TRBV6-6,CASSYGSGYGYTF,TGTGCCAGCAGTTACGGTTCGGGTTATGGCTACACCTTC
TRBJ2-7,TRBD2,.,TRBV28,CASSSGRSEQYF,TGTGCCAGCAGTAGCGGGAGGTCCGAGCAGTACTTC
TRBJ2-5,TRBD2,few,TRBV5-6,CASSLTGLAGERKTQYF,TGTGCCAGCAGCTTGACGGGACTAGCGGGAGAACGAAAGACCCAGTACTTC
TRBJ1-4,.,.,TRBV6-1,CASSELWGQSEKLFF,TGTGCCAGCAGTGAATTGTGGGGGCAGAGTGAAAAACTGTTTTTT
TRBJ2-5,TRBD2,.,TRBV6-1,CASSKELAGGGGGQETQYF,TGTGCCAGCAGTAAAGAACTAGCGGGAGGAGGGGGGGGCCAAGAGACCCAGTACTTC
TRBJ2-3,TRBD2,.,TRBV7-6,CASSPGLAGADTQYF,TGTGCCAGCAGCCCGGGACTAGCGGGAGCAGATACGCAGTATTTT
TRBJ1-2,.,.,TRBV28,CASNFSPGREGYTF,TGTGCCAGCAACTTCAGTCCGGGTCGAGAAGGCTACACCTTC
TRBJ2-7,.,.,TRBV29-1,CSAQGNLDEQYF,TGCAGCGCGCAGGGGAACTTGGACGAGCAGTACTTC
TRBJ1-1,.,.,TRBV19,CASSIDVGRVTEAFF,TGTGCCAGTAGTATAGATGTTGGCAGGGTCACTGAAGCTTTCTTT
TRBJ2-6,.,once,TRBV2,CASSEEQVSNGANVLTF,TGTGCCAGCAGTGAAGAACAGGTGTCGAATGGGGCCAACGTCCTGACTTTC
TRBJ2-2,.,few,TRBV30,CAWSVGTYYPMNTGELFF,TGTGCCTGGAGTGTAGGGACTTACTACCCTATGAACACCGGGGAGCTGTTTTTT
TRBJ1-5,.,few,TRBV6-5,CASSPWQGNQPQHF,TGTGCCAGCAGCCCCTGGCAGGGGAATCAGCCCCAGCATTTT
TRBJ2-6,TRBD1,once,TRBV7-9,CASSSGQGADSGANVLTF,TGTGCCAGCAGCTCGGGACAGGGGGCTGATTCTGGGGCCAACGTCCTGACTTTC
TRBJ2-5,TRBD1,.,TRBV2,CASNSLDREETQYF,TGTGCCAGCAATTCTTTGGACAGGGAAGAGACCCAGTACTTC